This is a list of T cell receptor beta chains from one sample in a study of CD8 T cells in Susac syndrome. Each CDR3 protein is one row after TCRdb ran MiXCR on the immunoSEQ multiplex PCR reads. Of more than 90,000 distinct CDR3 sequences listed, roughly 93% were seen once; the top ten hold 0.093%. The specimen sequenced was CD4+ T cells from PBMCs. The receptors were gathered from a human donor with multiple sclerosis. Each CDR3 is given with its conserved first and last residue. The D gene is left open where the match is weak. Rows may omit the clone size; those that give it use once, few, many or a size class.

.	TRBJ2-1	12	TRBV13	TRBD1	TGTGCCAGCAGCTTGAGCGGGACAGGGGAAGTCTTC	CASSLSGTGEVF
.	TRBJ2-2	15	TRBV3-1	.	TGTGCCAGCCGTCCGGGCTATCTGCGCCCCGGGGAGCTGTTTTTT	CASRPGYLRPGELFF
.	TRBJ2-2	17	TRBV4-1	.	TGCGCCAGCAGCCAAGACGGAGGGGCATGGAACACCGGGGAGCTGTTTTTT	CASSQDGGAWNTGELFF
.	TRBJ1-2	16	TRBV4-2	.	TGTGCCAGCAGCCAAATATCAGGGGCGATCGGCTATGGCTACACCTTC	CASSQISGAIGYGYTF
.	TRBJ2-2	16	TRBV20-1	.	TGCAGTGCTGTCCACTCCGGGACGGCGAACACCGGGGAGCTGTTTTTT	CSAVHSGTANTGELFF
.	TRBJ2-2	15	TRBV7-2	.	TGTGCCAGCTTGGGGGGACGCGGAAACACCGGGGAGCTGTTTTTT	CASLGGRGNTGELFF
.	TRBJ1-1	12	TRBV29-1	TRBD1	TGCAGCGTGGGAACAGGGGCCACTGAAGCTTTCTTT	CSVGTGATEAFF
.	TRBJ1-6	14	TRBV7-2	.	TGTGCCAGCAGCCCAGGCAAGAGGAATTCACCCCTCCACTTT	CASSPGKRNSPLHF
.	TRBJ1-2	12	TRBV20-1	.	TGCAGTGCCCCGCGGGACGGGAAGGGCTACACCTTC	CSAPRDGKGYTF
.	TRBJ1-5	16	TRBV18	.	TGTGCCAGCTCACCGACAGCTGGAAATAGCAATCAGCCCCAGCATTTT	CASSPTAGNSNQPQHF
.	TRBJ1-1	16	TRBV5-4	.	TGTGCCAGCAGCTTGAGCGCTTGGCAAGCGAACACTGAAGCTTTCTTT	CASSLSAWQANTEAFF
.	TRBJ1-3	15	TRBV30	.	TGTGCCTGGAGTGTACGACGGAGACTCCGAAACACCATATATTTT	CAWSVRRRLRNTIYF
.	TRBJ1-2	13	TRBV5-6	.	TGTGCCAGCAGCTTGAAGGGGCCTTATGGCTACACCTTC	CASSLKGPYGYTF
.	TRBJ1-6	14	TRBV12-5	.	TGTGCTAGTGGTCTTAGAGAAAGTAGTTCACCCCTCCACTTT	CASGLRESSSPLHF
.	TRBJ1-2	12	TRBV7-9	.	TGTGCCAGCAGCGACACCGACTATGGCTACACCTTC	CASSDTDYGYTF
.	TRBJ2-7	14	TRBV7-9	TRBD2	TGTGCCAGCAGCTATAGCGGGGGACCGGTCGAGCAGTACTTC	CASSYSGGPVEQYF
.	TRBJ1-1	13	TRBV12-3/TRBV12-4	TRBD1	TGTGCCAGCAGTAGGACAGGGTACACTGAAGCTTTCTTT	CASSRTGYTEAFF
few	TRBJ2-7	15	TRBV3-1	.	TGTGCCAGCAGCCAAGCGGTTTTTGGGTCCTACGAGCAGTACTTC	CASSQAVFGSYEQYF
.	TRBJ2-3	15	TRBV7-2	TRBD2	TGTGCCAGCAGCCGGATAACTAGCGGGGGAGATACGCAGTATTTT	CASSRITSGGDTQYF
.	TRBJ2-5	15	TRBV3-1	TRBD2	TGTGCCAGCAGCCACCGCGGGGGGGCCTGGGAGACCCAGTACTTC	CASSHRGGAWETQYF
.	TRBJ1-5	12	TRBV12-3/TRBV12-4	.	TGTGCCAGCAAGAGAGTAAATCAGCCCCAGCATTTT	CASKRVNQPQHF
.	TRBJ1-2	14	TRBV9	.	TGTGCCAGCAGCCCCCGGACAGACTTCTATGGCTACACCTTC	CASSPRTDFYGYTF
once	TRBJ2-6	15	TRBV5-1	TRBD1	TGCGCCAGCAGCCCACAGGGGACTGGGGCCAACGTCCTGACTTTC	CASSPQGTGANVLTF
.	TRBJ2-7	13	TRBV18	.	TGTGCCAGCTCACCACCAGGATACTACGAGCAGTACTTC	CASSPPGYYEQYF
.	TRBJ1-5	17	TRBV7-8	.	TGTGCCAGCAGCTTGGGGGACGAAGGGTTTAGCAATCAGCCCCAGCATTTT	CASSLGDEGFSNQPQHF
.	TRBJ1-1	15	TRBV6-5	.	TGTGCCAGCAGTTACTCATGGGCCCTGAACACTGAAGCTTTCTTT	CASSYSWALNTEAFF
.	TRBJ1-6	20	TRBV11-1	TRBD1	TGTGCCAGCAGCTTAGTACCTCATGCGGGACAGGGGTCCTATAATTCACCCCTCCACTTT	CASSLVPHAGQGSYNSPLHF
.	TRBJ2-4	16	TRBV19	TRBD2	TGTGCCACCTGGGGCGGGGGGGTGACTGGCAAAAACATTCAGTACTTC	CATWGGGVTGKNIQYF
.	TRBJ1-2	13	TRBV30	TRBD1	TGTGCCTGGAGTGTGGGACAGGCAGTGGGCTACACCTTC	CAWSVGQAVGYTF